This TCR beta chain was documented in a study of CD8+ T cells in alopecia areata. General observations from the study: Among patients, TCR sharing was less clear than in mice, a difference possibly due in part to HLA diversity in the patient population. Scalp sample data also include resident alphabeta T cells from normal skin.

Concerning this clone: What it recognizes is unknown.

Once RNA had been extracted, it was reverse transcribed into cDNA to act as the sequencing template. The table came from immunoSEQ multiplex PCR; TCRdb's copy has only in-frame clones and leaves some out. Of 150,000 or so clones in the sample, 50% to 65% were seen once. With 4 bases clipped from V and 2 bases from J, the junction kept 10 bases outside the gene matches. The germline CDR1 and CDR2 sequences are LGHNA and YSLEER. The CDR3 is 16 residues long. The chain has TRBV4-3 and TRBJ2-7; 8 nucleotides line up with TRBD1. Sequencing was performed on CD8+ T cells sorted from blood, taken at week 0. The TCR originated in a human donor with alopecia areata. This CDR3 reads CASSPGGSDNTYEQYF. The CDR3 DNA is TGCGCCAGCAGCCCAGGGGGCTCGGACAACACCTACGAGCAGTACTTC.